The present T cell receptor beta chain was sequenced within a study of human CD8 memory T cell subsets. TPEX cells were early memory CD8+ T cells (CCR7+ PD-1+ TIGIT+) that had exhausted-like traits. RNA was obtained from duplicate vials of some 150,000 sorted CD8+ T cells per subset. Libraries of TCR beta chains were produced by 5' RACE (UMI-labeled). With the 5' RACE reads reprocessed, TCRdb shows one record per CDR3 protein and no DNA. The repertoire shows more than 5,500 distinct CDR3 sequences; the top ten hold around a quarter. Measured by frequency, this clonotype is medium-sized. Its antigen is not identified. Study-wide points: Compared with precursor exhausted T cells, stem-like memory T cells were suggested by Chao1 estimates to be more diverse. Stem-like memory T cell repertoires barely overlapped those of precursor exhausted T cells.

Germline V CDR1 and CDR2: MNHEY, SMNVEV (reference sequence). The CDR3 has 15 amino acids. Sample: CD8+ T cells from PBMCs. The chain couples TRBV27 to TRBJ2-3; with no DNA, the TCRdb D assignment of TRBD1 cannot be verified. This sequence was found in a human donor in good health. CDR3: CASNSFPGSTDTQYF.